This T cell receptor beta chain was identified during a study of T cell responses to AZD1222 COVID-19 vaccine. The study, taken as a whole, reports: Close to half of all spike-specific TCRs reportedly target regions of the variants that are unmutated. Only after the peak T cell response were repertoires sampled. At baseline, seropositivity was found in only a handful of AZD1222 recipients.

V was pared by 6 bases and J by 0 bases, with 15 bases between. Germline assignment: CDR1 LNHDA and CDR2 SQIVND (reference sequence). This CDR3 is built from 16 residues. The repertoire was sequenced with immunoSEQ multiplex PCR; TCRdb's copy has only in-frame clones and lacks some. The data contain 100,000 to 150,000 clones, about 89% of them seen just once; the ten biggest clones take up about 1.6%. As regards this clone: The target antigen is unknown.

This receptor was taken from an adult in good health. The chain is built from TRBV19 and TRBJ1-3; D is ambiguous. The specimen was peripheral blood, collected on day 0 of AZD1222 vaccination. The CDR3 nucleotides are TGTGCCAGTAGGGACGGAGTCGGGCGCTCTGGAAACACCATATATTTT. Translation gives CASRDGVGRSGNTIYF.